Following are 12 T cell receptor beta chains from one sample sequenced in a study of identical twins. TCRdb re-analysed the 5' RACE reads in MiXCR, keeping a single row per CDR3 protein. The sample has some 330,000 distinct CDR3 sequences, 9% seen once; the top ten hold over 7%. Sequencing was performed on naive T cells sorted from blood. The origin of the receptors is a woman aged 50 to 65 in good health.

This clonotype occurred many times. The chain combines TRBV15 with TRBJ2-1; D is possibly TRBD2 (5 bases). Trimming took 3 bases from V and 12 from J, leaving 18 bases between them. The CDR3 contains 14 residues. The germline CDR1 and CDR2 sequences are LNHNV and YYDKDF (reference sequence). The CDR3 here is CATSSLLGVLGQFF. In DNA form, the CDR3 reads TGTGCCACCAGCAGTCTCCTGGGAGTCCTGGGGCAGTTCTTC.

With regard to this clonotype: It may be a read error: a sequence one base away is much more abundant. This chain links TRBV20-1 with TRBJ2-1, with D possibly being TRBD2 (6 bases). Germline V gives CDR1 DFQATT, CDR2 SNEGSKA (reference sequence). The CDR3 loop spans 12 amino acids. Here the CDR3 reads CSPSSAGNEQFF. CDR3 bases: TGCAGTCCTAGCTCGGCGGGAAACGAGCAGTTCTTC.

This clonotype has at least ten counts. The V call is TRBV12-3 or TRBV12-4, the J call TRBJ2-5; weak D call: TRBD2 (5 bases). This CDR3 is 15 amino acids long. Trimming took 7 bases from V and 8 from J, leaving 23 bases between them. This CDR3 reads CASTPGTRARDTQYF. The CDR3 bases are TGTGCCAGCACCCCGGGAACCCGGGCAAGAGATACCCAGTACTTC.

This clonotype has at least ten counts. V usage is TRBV27 and J usage is TRBJ2-1; possible D gene TRBD2, 6 bases. This CDR3 comprises 19 residues. Per the germline V gene, CDR1 is MNHEY and CDR2 is SMNVEV (reference sequence). V was shortened by 4 bases and J by 2 bases, with 24 bases between the two germline ends. The DNA for the CDR3 is TGTGCCAGCAGTTACCCCCCACTAGGGACCAGCGGGCCCTACAATGAGCAGTTCTTC. Translated, it gives CASSYPPLGTSGPYNEQFF.

This chain uses TRBV7-8 with TRBJ2-5; no clear D gene. The CDR3 spans 15 residues. Between the trimmed V and J ends, which lost 1 base and 3 bases, there was a span of 12 bases. CDR1 is SGHVS and CDR2 is FQNEAQ in the germline V gene. DNA for the CDR3: TGTGCCAGCAGCTTAGAGTTCGGGCGGAAAGAGACCCAGTACTTC. Translation: CASSLEFGRKETQYF.

This clonotype was observed a handful of times. The rearrangement links TRBV12-3 or TRBV12-4 to TRBJ2-3; a possible D gene is TRBD2 (6 bases). The CDR3 loop spans 15 amino acids. V lost 3 bases to trimming and J lost 0 bases, with 10 bases between them. CDR3 bases: TGTGCCAGCAGTTTCGGCGGGGCTAGCACAGATACGCAGTATTTT. It encodes CASSFGGASTDTQYF.

At least ten counts were recorded for this clonotype. The chain employs TRBV5-1 and TRBJ2-5, with a tentative D call TRBD1 (6 bases). Germline loops: CDR1 SGHRS, CDR2 YFSETQ. The CDR3 is 14 amino acids. Trimming removed 3 bases from V and 4 bases from J, with 13 bases in between. CDR3 sequence (DNA): TGCGCCAGCAGCTCCGTACAGGGACGAGAGACCCAGTACTTC. Protein sequence: CASSSVQGRETQYF.

The rearrangement links TRBV19 to TRBJ2-3; TRBD2 matches at 9 bases. The CDR3 contains 16 residues. Germline V lookup: CDR1 LNHDA, CDR2 SQIVND (reference sequence). With V trimmed by 0 bases and J by 1 base, 2 bases remained unmatched. The CDR3 DNA is TGTGCCAGTAGTATAGAAGCGGGAGGTGGCACAGATACGCAGTATTTT. It codes for CASSIEAGGGTDTQYF.

The V call is TRBV12-3 or TRBV12-4, the J call TRBJ2-7, with D maybe TRBD2 (6 bases). The CDR3 runs to 14 residues. V was trimmed by 3 bases and J by 0 bases, leaving 9 bases between them. The CDR3 is CASSLEGSSYEQYV. Here the CDR3 DNA reads TGTGCCAGCAGTTTGGAGGGATCCTCCTACGAGCAGTACGTC.

There are a few counts of this clonotype. The chain uses TRBV11-2 and TRBJ2-1; unclear D gene. From germline, CDR1 is SGHAT and CDR2 FQNNGV. V lost 4 bases and J 10 bases, leaving 8 bases between the germline ends. The CDR3 length is 11 residues. CDR3 bases: TGTGCCAGCAGCTCCTTGAGAGAGCAGTTCTTC. It translates to CASSSLREQFF.

The chain carries TRBV11-2 and TRBJ1-2, with D hard to call. The CDR3 covers 13 residues. Germline V gene data show CDR1 as SGHAT and CDR2 as FQNNGV. Trimming left V 5 bases short and J 5 bases short, with 12 bases between. The CDR3: CASSLASEYGYTF. CDR3 DNA: TGTGCCAGCAGCCTGGCCTCAGAGTATGGCTACACCTTC.

The genes are TRBV15 and TRBJ2-1; 9 nucleotides agree with TRBD1. The CDR3 is made up of 17 amino acids. Germline V gene data show CDR1 as LNHNV and CDR2 as YYDKDF (reference sequence). After removal of 4 bases from V and 10 bases from J, the junction contained 17 bases not matched to a gene. DNA of the CDR3: TGTGCCACCAGCACCTATACAGGGGGCGTCCCATCGGTAGAGCAGTTCTTC. As protein: CATSTYTGGVPSVEQFF.